These T cell receptor beta chains were read from a single sample in a study of early T cells in non-severe SARS-CoV-2 infection. TCRdb reprocessed the 5' RACE reads via MiXCR and lists one record per CDR3 protein. The sample holds 50,000 to 70,000 distinct CDR3 sequences; approximately 9% are singletons and the top ten take roughly 15%. The specimen was whole blood. Receptors were obtained from an adult who was a healthcare worker with PCR-confirmed SARS-CoV-2 infection or an uninfected control (not recorded which). The CDR3 runs from the conserved cysteine through the conserved F or W. Fields, in order: J gene, V gene, D gene, CDR3 length, clone size, CDR3 protein, CDR3 DNA. The D gene is left open where the match is weak. Size is omitted from some rows. Given values are once, few, many or a class for expanded clones.

TRBJ2-7 TRBV6-2/TRBV6-3 . 14 many CASSYGQSLAEQYF TGTGCCAGCAGTTACGGGCAGTCGCTGGCCGAGCAGTACTTC
TRBJ1-1 TRBV5-1 TRBD1 12 . CASSEDRVKTFF TGCGCCAGCAGCGAAGACAGGGTTAAAACTTTCTTT
TRBJ2-7 TRBV7-8 TRBD1 19 many CASSLASGDSLPGTYEQYF TGTGCCAGCAGCTTAGCGTCCGGGGACAGCCTACCAGGCACCTACGAGCAGTACTTC
TRBJ1-2 TRBV21-1 . 17 few CASGSAVTGIRYYGYTF TGTGCCAGCGGATCGGCCGTGACGGGGATTCGTTACTATGGCTACACCTTC
TRBJ2-1 TRBV28 TRBD2 15 many CATEETKREGYEQFF TGTGCCACCGAGGAGACTAAGCGGGAGGGTTATGAGCAGTTCTTC
TRBJ1-4 TRBV9 . 14 . CASSVGSYNEKLFF TGTGCCAGCAGCGTCGGGTCTTATAATGAAAAACTGTTTTTT
TRBJ2-3 TRBV11-2 TRBD1 15 few CASSSTGGHTDTQYF TGTGCCAGCAGCTCCACAGGGGGTCACACAGATACGCAGTATTTT
TRBJ2-2 TRBV4-3 . 15 many CASSQARRNTGELFF TGCGCCAGCAGCCAAGCTAGACGGAACACCGGGGAGCTGTTTTTT
TRBJ2-7 TRBV9 TRBD2 12 . CASSQGEGEQYF TGTGCCAGCAGTCAAGGGGAGGGGGAGCAGTACTTC
TRBJ2-4 TRBV11-2 . 16 many CASSLFLAGEKNIQYF TGTGCCAGCAGCTTATTTCTAGCCGGGGAGAAAAACATTCAGTACTTC
TRBJ2-2 TRBV5-1 . 16 many CASSLVGGSNTGELFF TGCGCCAGCAGCTTGGTCGGCGGGTCGAACACCGGGGAGCTGTTTTTT
TRBJ2-5 TRBV19 . 13 . CASSSQKQETQYF TGTGCCAGTAGTAGCCAGAAACAAGAGACCCAGTACTTC
TRBJ2-2 TRBV24-1 . 13 few CATSDLPGGELFF TGTGCCACCAGTGATTTGCCAGGCGGGGAGCTGTTTTTT
TRBJ2-2 TRBV9 TRBD2 14 few CASKSGVNTGELFF TGTGCCAGCAAGAGCGGGGTAAACACCGGGGAGCTGTTTTTT
TRBJ1-2 TRBV6-2/TRBV6-3 . 12 many CASSYSKRGYTF TGTGCCAGCAGTTACTCGAAGAGGGGCTACACCTTC
TRBJ1-1 TRBV19 . 17 many CASSMINRRPSDTEAFF TGTGCCAGTAGTATGATTAACCGGCGACCCTCAGACACTGAAGCTTTCTTT
TRBJ2-1 TRBV5-1 TRBD2 15 many CASSWVAGGFNEQFF TGCGCCAGCAGCTGGGTAGCGGGAGGCTTCAATGAGCAGTTCTTC
TRBJ2-1 TRBV4-2 . 12 many CASSRGADEQFF TGTGCCAGCAGCCGGGGGGCTGATGAGCAGTTCTTC
TRBJ1-4 TRBV29-1 . 12 . CSARDLDEKLFF TGCAGCGCCCGGGACCTAGATGAAAAACTGTTTTTT
TRBJ2-7 TRBV5-1 TRBD2 15 . CASRKLAGDSYEQYF TGCGCCAGCAGAAAACTAGCGGGTGACTCCTACGAGCAGTACTTC
TRBJ1-5 TRBV2 TRBD1 17 many CASRPTGGVVGNQPQHF TGTGCCAGCAGACCGACAGGGGGCGTGGTTGGCAATCAGCCCCAGCATTTT
TRBJ2-4 TRBV28 . 16 . CASSSEGAGAKNIQYF TGTGCCAGCAGCTCCGAGGGGGCGGGGGCCAAAAACATTCAGTACTTC
TRBJ2-7 TRBV27 TRBD2 15 . CASSLTGGSYYEQYF TGTGCCAGCAGTCTGACTGGCGGGAGTTATTACGAGCAGTACTTC
TRBJ1-2 TRBV7-9 . 20 many CASSFSTSGGEFGSNYGYTF TGTGCCAGCAGCTTCTCTACGAGTGGTGGGGAATTCGGGTCTAACTATGGCTACACCTTC
TRBJ1-5 TRBV5-1 . 15 many CASSLEGRSNQPQHF TGCGCCAGCAGCTTGGAAGGACGTAGCAATCAGCCCCAGCATTTT
TRBJ2-5 TRBV7-8 TRBD2 22 . CASSRRRTSGSSPTSLRGTQYF TGTGCCAGCAGCCGACGCCGCACTAGCGGGAGTTCTCCCACTTCACTCCGGGGGACCCAGTACTTC